The T cell receptor beta chain under discussion was sequenced for a study of CD8 T cells in Susac syndrome (dated by TCRdb to between 2018 and 2021). Broadly, across the study: Whether CD8+ T cell activation and differentiation in Susac syndrome was antigen driven was tested using repertoire sequencing. What the work shows at the level of the full study, not this receptor alone: The number of individuals in the TCR sequencing and HLA analysis was acknowledged as relatively small.

High-throughput TCR beta sequencing profiled peripheral blood CD8+ and CD4+ T cells from healthy donors, Susac syndrome patients and multiple sclerosis patients. The healthy donors served as controls matched for age and sex. Bulk CD8+ and CD4+ T cells were purified magnetically by negative isolation, whereas CD8+ TEMRA cells were enriched by FACS. Blood was collected in EDTA tubes and processed within 24 hours, with PBMCs isolated through density gradient centrifugation. PBMCs intended for TCR sequencing were frozen in liquid nitrogen and were later thawed in a 37 degrees C water bath. The sorted or isolated CD4+, CD8+ and CD8+ TEMRA cells had a purity of 90% or higher. RNA was extracted with the RNeasy kit and roughly 0.45 to 1 ug was reverse transcribed using random hexamers. TCR beta CDR3 regions were amplified with the immunoSEQ multiplex PCR assay covering 54 Vbeta and 13 Jbeta segments. Bias from PCR amplification was corrected by using a synthetic template baseline for primer optimization and for computational correction. In the authors' own workflow: Only productive sequences were kept, with reads annotated to V, D and J genes according to IMGT and analyzed in immunoSEQ Analyzer. Clonality was computed as one minus Shannon entropy normalized by log2 of the number of productive unique sequences. Public and private clones were assessed among the 100 most prevalent clones of each patient and control. Susac-specific clones were defined as absent from healthy and MS cohorts, 850 to 1,300 published viral clones and other ImmuneACCESS disease sequences. TCRdb handled the public reads itself, with Q25 trimming in fastp and clone calling in MiXCR, and kept productive beta chains. CDR3 protein duplicates are merged, each entry listing the most common genes and DNA. The V and J calls come from TCRdb's annotation, not from the publication. A total of about 110,000 distinct CDR3 sequences appear in this sample, roughly 95% of them only once. Approximately 0.092% of the sample is held by the ten biggest clonotypes.

This clonotype was picked up a small number of times. Its antigen remains unidentified. No much larger clone is present one base from it, and per-base qualities are unavailable. V and J lose 0 bases and 2 bases, and a span of 7 bases separates them. The CDR3 numbers 14 residues from cysteine through phenylalanine. The CDR3 DNA has 42 bases and is translated from base 1. The CDR1 and CDR2 encoded by the germline V gene are KGHSH and LQKENI. The sequence was obtained from a human donor in good health. The V and J genes are TRBV18 and TRBJ2-5; no D gene can be assigned with confidence. Input material: CD4+ T cells from PBMCs. The CDR3 sequence is CASSPPGRQETQYF. The DNA sequence reads TGTGCCAGCTCACCACCGGGCAGGCAAGAGACCCAGTACTTC.